This T cell receptor beta chain was found in a study of shared clonotypes between healthy human individuals. An assay was performed, and its level was deep. Only in-frame clones appear in the TCRdb table, and some are missing; sequencing was by immunoSEQ multiplex PCR. The data contain over 2 million clones, about 94% of them seen just once; the ten biggest clones take up about 1.1%. In germline, CDR1 is SQVTM, CDR2 ANQGSEA. The CDR3 extends over 15 amino acids. Trimming shortened V by 2 bases and J by 1 base, and 11 bases separated the two germline ends. Positively selected for CCR7, the CD45RO-negative cells used as naive CD8 cells excluded terminally differentiated effector memory CD45RA+ cells.

This clonotype originated in a man aged 18 to 30 in good health. The specimen was naive CD8+ T cells sorted from blood. The chain employs TRBV29-1 and TRBJ2-2; D remains ambiguous. The CDR3 coding sequence is TGCAGCGTTGAAAGGCAGAAAAAGAACACCGGGGAGCTGTTTTTT. This encodes CSVERQKKNTGELFF.